This T cell receptor (beta chain) derives from a study of blood T cell repertoires in COVID-19 (dated by TCRdb to 2020 to 2021). Notes on the research overall: The collaborator samples originated in the United States, Italy and Spain and spanned the acute and convalescent phases of COVID-19. The prospective study material was composed of cDNA or gDNA derived from T cells, B-cell-depleted T cells, or PBMCs. The dataset comprised deeply sampled blood TCRbeta repertoires from subjects exposed to, actively infected with, or recovered from COVID-19. A freely available public database, intended as a resource for researchers studying the immune response to SARS-CoV-2, is where the repertoires were released. Samples came from the ongoing ImmuneRACE study (first 160 participants) plus 1,254 subjects from 6 global collaborators. A de-identified subject ID, COVID-19 status, age in years and sex were almost always included in the sample metadata. Where HLA class I and class II types were available, the types were taken from metadata supplied by the sample provider, not from assay-based typing.

On this clone itself: The antigen this receptor binds is unknown. Base qualities are missing; no much larger clone stands one base away.

TCRbeta CDR3 regions were amplified from genomic DNA using the immunoSEQ Assay, a bias-controlled multiplex PCR. As for how the authors treated the data: Nucleated cell counts per sample were estimated from amplification of reference gene primers within the assay. Sequence reads were collapsed and filtered to measure the absolute abundance of every unique TCRbeta CDR3 rearrangement. For each sample, productive Simpson clonality was calculated as the square root of Simpson's diversity index across productive rearrangements. TCRdb's version of the immuneACCESS table is confined to in-frame rearrangements and falls short of the full clone set. An unresolved V gene accounts for under half of the shortfall where checked; the remainder is of unknown origin. The DNA was the basis for D and trimming; V, J and clone size are from that table. A total of a few hundred thousand clones appear in this sample, 88% of them only once. The ten biggest clones cover approximately 3% of the sample.

V is shortened by 0 bases, J by 6 bases, and the region joining them spans 4 bases. The CDR3 holds 12 amino acids from the cysteine to the phenylalanine. Only CDR3 DNA is held: 36 bases, read in frame from base 1. Based on the germline V gene, the CDR1 and CDR2 sequences are LGHNA and YSLEER. Participants in the prospective study were enrolled through a virtual design, were aged roughly 18 to 100 years, and lived in about 25 United States geographic areas. To assign participants to cohorts, the prospective study relied on clinical history that participants themselves reported in a screening survey and a study questionnaire. Recovered participants in ImmuneRACE Cohort 3 were defined as having two consecutive negative NP/OP PCR tests, clearance from a healthcare professional, or resolution of symptoms. In the prospective study, whole blood, serum and a nasopharyngeal or oropharyngeal swab were collected from each participant by mobile phlebotomists. Over an approximately two-month period, participants in the prospective study had the option of providing additional blood draws and questionnaires. Before DNA extraction, prospective study blood samples were shipped either frozen or at room temperature.

Broad study findings and their caveats: The amount of clinical and demographic metadata varied by source and participant and was provided uncurated.

In this chain, TRBV4-3 is recombined with TRBJ2-3, with an unclear D gene assignment. Sequences were obtained from PBMCs or T cells enriched from blood (not recorded which). The TCR sequence derives from a woman aged 45-65 years who had recovered from COVID-19. CDR3 protein: CASSQDSDTQYF. The bases are TGCGCCAGCAGCCAAGATTCGGATACGCAGTATTTT.